This TCR beta chain came from a study of CD8 T cells in Susac syndrome. This CDR3 is 13 amino acids long. Germline CDR1 and CDR2: MNHEY and SMNVEV (reference sequence). V dropped 3 bases and J dropped 1 base, with 7 bases sitting between them. Random hexamers primed reverse transcription of about 0.5 to 1 ug RNA. TCRdb used MiXCR to reprocess the immunoSEQ multiplex PCR reads, holding one entry per CDR3 protein. The sample has 150,000 to 180,000 distinct CDR3 sequences, around 95% seen once. TEMRA cells underwent FACS enrichment and CD8+ and CD4+ T cells underwent negative isolation. The receptor was derived from a human donor with multiple sclerosis. J is TRBJ2-7 and V is TRBV27; D is ambiguous. Sequencing used CD8+ T cells from PBMCs. CDR3: CASSFSDSYEQYF. The CDR3 nucleotides are TGTGCCAGCAGTTTTTCAGATTCCTACGAGCAGTACTTC.